The 27 T cell receptor beta chains below all came from one sample that was sequenced in a study of Ad26.COV2.S vaccination and SARS-CoV-2 variants. Treatment of the sample: approximately 18 received Ad26.COV2.S at low or high dose, single or two shots; roughly 5 received placebo; per-sample allocation not given. Specimens were obtained on day 63 following the first vaccine or placebo injection. The method was immunoSEQ multiplex PCR; TCRdb's version includes in-frame clones alone and lacks a portion of them. This table has roughly 350,000 clones, about nine tenths appearing once. The specimen comprised peripheral blood, sampled in a trial of Ad26.COV2.S vaccine versus placebo. Source of these receptors: a person between 18 and 60 years old who received the Ad26.COV2.S COVID-19 vaccine or a placebo.

This clone was seen only once. The chain employs TRBV6-5 and TRBJ1-6; D remains ambiguous. Between the trimmed V and J ends, which lost 0 bases and 5 bases, there was a span of 8 bases. Per the germline V gene, CDR1 is MNHEY and CDR2 is SVGAGI. This CDR3 contains 15 residues. The CDR3, as DNA: TGTGCCAGCAGTTACTCGAGAGGGAATAATTCACCCCTCCACTTT. It specifies CASSYSRGNNSPLHF.

The rearrangement uses TRBV30 and TRBJ2-7, with TRBD1 matching 8 bases. Germline CDR1 and CDR2: GTSNPN and SVGIG (reference sequence). This CDR3 comprises 14 residues. The junction had 7 bases not matched to a gene; V was cut back by 4 bases and J by 2 bases. The CDR3 loop reads CAWTDGQGAYEQYF. The CDR3 nucleotides read TGTGCCTGGACCGACGGACAGGGTGCCTACGAGCAGTACTTC. The full variable domain, with the rest looked up from reference TRBV30 and TRBJ2-7, is SQTIHQWPATLVQPVGSPLSLECTVEGTSNPNLYWYRQAAGRGLQLLFYSVGIGQISSEVPQNLSASRPQDRQFILSSKKLLLSDSGFYLCAWTDGQGAYEQYFGPGTRLTVT.

This clone has a single count. The DNA of the CDR3 is TGTGCCAGCGGACAGGGGGCTGCGGGAGGCTACACCTTC. Protein sequence: CASGQGAAGGYTF. This sequence joins TRBV7-9 and TRBJ1-2; 11 nucleotides match TRBD1. The germline gives CDR1 SEHNR, CDR2 FQNEAQ (reference sequence). This CDR3 is 13 amino acids long. V was pared by 8 bases and J by 8 bases, with 7 bases of the junction left unmatched.

The J gene is TRBJ1-5, the V gene TRBV6-2 or TRBV6-3; a weak D match, TRBD1 (6 bases). CDR3 size: 16 residues. Trimming stripped 2 bases from V and 4 bases from J, with 15 bases between. CDR1 is MNHEY, CDR2 SVGEGT, per germline. In DNA form, the CDR3 reads TGTGCCAGCAGTTACCACACAGGCAGGGGTAATCAGCCCCAGCATTTT. Amino acids: CASSYHTGRGNQPQHF.

The chain couples TRBV6-5 to TRBJ2-7; D remains unclear. The CDR3 length is 14 residues. Per the germline V gene, CDR1 is MNHEY and CDR2 is SVGAGI. Trimming cost V 6 bases and J 0 bases, with 12 bases left between them. The CDR3 spells CASSSHLSSYEQYF. CDR3 DNA: TGTGCCAGCAGCTCACACCTAAGCTCCTACGAGCAGTACTTC.

The chain employs TRBV19 and TRBJ2-7; 11 bases align to TRBD2. The V gene's germline CDR1 is LNHDA and CDR2 SQIVND (reference sequence). This CDR3 has 15 amino acids. Trimming cost V 9 bases and J 7 bases; bases outside gene matches: 14. CDR3 sequence (DNA): TGTGCCAGCGAAAGCCTACTAGCGGGAGAGGGTGAGCAGTACTTC. Its protein product is CASESLLAGEGEQYF.

This chain connects TRBV28 to TRBJ1-2, with D maybe TRBD1 (5 bases). V lost 5 bases to trimming and J lost 2 bases, with 12 bases between them. Germline V CDR1 and CDR2: MDHEN, SYDVKM. The CDR3 has 14 amino acids. CDR3 region: CASSLGAGNYGYTF. DNA of the CDR3: TGTGCCAGCAGTCTCGGGGCAGGCAACTATGGCTACACCTTC.

The chain has TRBV30 and TRBJ2-7; the D is unclear. Trimming took off 8 bases at V and 3 bases at J, with 11 bases between the two ends. Germline assignment: CDR1 GTSNPN and CDR2 SVGIG (reference sequence). This CDR3 contains 11 residues. The CDR3 region is CALGLGYEQYF. The CDR3 nucleotides are TGTGCCCTAGGGTTAGGCTACGAGCAGTACTTC.

The chain combines TRBV28 with TRBJ1-1; no reliable D call. The CDR3 covers 14 residues. Deletions cut 9 bases from V and 0 bases from J, with 14 bases between. Germline CDR1 MDHEN, CDR2 SYDVKM. The CDR3 sequence: CASSVPRMNTEAFF. In DNA, the CDR3 is TGTGCCAGTAGCGTCCCCCGGATGAACACTGAAGCTTTCTTT.

This rearrangement joins TRBV7-6 to TRBJ2-1; TRBD2 is a possible D gene (6 bases). Germline V CDR1 and CDR2: SGHVS, FNYEAQ. V dropped 2 bases and J dropped 0 bases, with 14 bases sitting between them. There are 17 residues in the CDR3. The CDR3 loop reads CASSLMYGGNSYNEQFF. The CDR3 DNA reads as TGTGCCAGCAGCTTAATGTACGGGGGAAACTCCTACAATGAGCAGTTCTTC.

This clone appeared a single time. The chain employs TRBV7-2 and TRBJ1-1, with D tentatively TRBD1 (5 bases). V lost 5 bases and J lost 1, with 14 bases in between. Germline V CDR1 and CDR2: SGHTA, FQGNSA. The CDR3 loop spans 15 amino acids. The CDR3 here is CASSPEGKSNTEAFF. As DNA, the CDR3 is TGTGCCAGCAGCCCAGAGGGGAAATCGAACACTGAAGCTTTCTTT.

The genes are TRBV5-8 and TRBJ2-5; 7 bases fit TRBD1. Unmatched junction bases numbered 1, after V lost 0 bases and J lost 2 bases. Germline V gene data show CDR1 as SGHTS and CDR2 as YDEGEE. The CDR3 has 14 residues. This CDR3 reads CASSLGGQQETQYF. The CDR3 nucleotides are TGTGCCAGCAGCTTGGGGGGACAGCAAGAGACCCAGTACTTC.

V gene TRBV6-5 combines with J gene TRBJ1-2, with 12 positions matching TRBD1. This CDR3 region has 15 residues. V lost 10 bases, J lost 3 bases, and 9 bases stayed unmatched. The germline V gene has CDR1 MNHEY and CDR2 SVGAGI. The CDR3 protein is CATIGGQGAHYGYTF. The CDR3 nucleotides read TGTGCCACCATTGGGGGACAGGGGGCGCACTATGGCTACACCTTC.

This clone has just one count. The chain has TRBV4-3 and TRBJ2-1, with TRBD2 identical over 8 bases. Germline V CDR1 and CDR2: LGHNA, YSLEER. This CDR3 has 15 residues. Germline trimming cut 4 bases from V and 5 bases from J; bases unmatched to any gene: 7. The CDR3 nucleotides are TGCGCCAGCAGCCTCAGCGGGGGACCCAACAATGAGCAGTTCTTC. It yields the protein CASSLSGGPNNEQFF.

The J gene is TRBJ2-7, the V gene TRBV6-1; 7 nucleotides align to TRBD2. The V and J ends lost 3 bases and 2 bases, in that order; junction bases with no gene match: 1. In germline, CDR1 is MNHNS, CDR2 SASEGT. The CDR3 covers 13 residues. CDR3 nucleotides: TGTGCCAGCAGTGAGGGGGGGGCCTACGAGCAGTACTTC. It codes for CASSEGGAYEQYF.

The V and J genes are TRBV5-6 and TRBJ1-2; perhaps TRBD1 as D (5 bases). This CDR3 contains 14 residues. The V gene's germline CDR1 is SGHDT and CDR2 YYEEEE. Trimming took 1 base from V and 0 from J, leaving 7 bases between them. Written as DNA, the CDR3 is TGTGCCAGCAGCTTGCCAGGGACTAACTATGGCTACACCTTC. Translated: CASSLPGTNYGYTF.

The chain recombines TRBV29-1 with TRBJ2-2; 8 positions match TRBD1. CDR3 length equals 14 residues. J gave up 4 bases and V 4 bases, and 5 bases lay outside the gene matches. CDR1 and CDR2 (germline): SQVTM, ANQGSEA. The CDR3 loop reads CSVAGQGSTGELFF. Here the CDR3 DNA reads TGCAGCGTTGCCGGACAGGGAAGCACCGGGGAGCTGTTTTTT.

This rearrangement joins TRBV27 to TRBJ2-7; 8 bases line up with TRBD1. In germline, CDR1 is MNHEY, CDR2 SMNVEV (reference sequence). CDR3 length: 13 residues. V lost 5 bases, J lost 6 bases, and 6 bases stayed unmatched. The CDR3 coding sequence is TGTGCCAGCAGTATACAGACAGGGGTCGAGCAGTACTTC. Translation: CASSIQTGVEQYF.

The chain has TRBV19 and TRBJ2-3, with 13 positions matching TRBD2. Unmatched junction bases numbered 6, after V lost 6 bases and J lost 6 bases. CDR1 is LNHDA, CDR2 SQIVND, per germline (reference sequence). The CDR3 has 15 residues. CDR3 sequence reads: CASRTSGGLRDTQYF. Written as DNA, the CDR3 is TGTGCCAGTAGGACTAGCGGGGGGCTTCGGGATACGCAGTATTTT.

V usage is TRBV7-9 and J usage is TRBJ2-3; weak D call: TRBD1 (7 bases). This CDR3 spans 15 amino acids. Germline loops: CDR1 SEHNR, CDR2 FQNEAQ (reference sequence). V dropped 5 bases and J dropped 4 bases, with 16 bases sitting between them. The CDR3 coding sequence is TGTGCCAGCAGCCGAGGGGGGCAGGGGGCAGATACGCAGTATTTT. Translating gives CASSRGGQGADTQYF.

V gene TRBV7-6 combines with J gene TRBJ1-2; TRBD1 matches 8 bases. The germline CDR1 and CDR2 sequences are SGHVS and FNYEAQ. The CDR3 runs 16 residues. V trimming: 5 bases; J trimming: 0 bases; junction bases outside the gene matches: 8. The CDR3 reads CASSQQLTGANYGYTF. CDR3 DNA: TGTGCCAGCAGCCAGCAACTGACAGGGGCTAACTATGGCTACACCTTC. Filled out from reference TRBV7-6 and TRBJ1-2, the complete variable domain reads GAGVSQSPRYKVTKRGQDVALRCDPISGHVSLYWYRQALGQGPEFLTYFNYEAQQDKSGLPNDRFSAERPEGSISTLTIQRTEQRDSAMYRCASSQQLTGANYGYTFGSGTRLTVV.

The chain uses TRBV6-5 and TRBJ1-1; a weak D match, TRBD1 (6 bases). CDR1 is MNHEY and CDR2 is SVGAGI in the germline V gene. The V and J ends lost 2 bases and 1 base respectively, with 11 bases between them. The CDR3 covers 15 residues. The chain's CDR3 is CASSYTKDRNTEAFF. The CDR3 bases are TGTGCCAGCAGTTACACCAAGGACAGGAACACTGAAGCTTTCTTT.

This chain joins TRBV6-5 and TRBJ1-1; D not resolved. V lost 0 bases and J 8 bases, leaving 7 bases between the germline ends. CDR3 length: 12 amino acids. Germline CDR1 and CDR2: MNHEY and SVGAGI. The CDR3 region has the DNA TGTGCCAGCAGTTACTCAAAAGGGGAAGCTTTCTTT. Translating it yields CASSYSKGEAFF.

The sample holds a few counts of this clone. The rearrangement joins TRBV19 to TRBJ1-2; the D is unclear. This CDR3 spans 12 amino acids. Per the germline V gene, CDR1 is LNHDA and CDR2 is SQIVND (reference sequence). V was pared by 4 bases and J by 3 bases, with 6 bases between. The CDR3 DNA is TGTGCCAGTAGTACCCGGGACTATGGCTACACCTTC. Translation: CASSTRDYGYTF. Full variable domain (remainder filled in from reference TRBV19 and TRBJ1-2): DGGITQSPKYLFRKEGQNVTLSCEQNLNHDAMYWYRQDPGQGLRLIYYSQIVNDFQKGDIAEGYSVSREKKESFPLTVTSAQKNPTAFYLCASSTRDYGYTFGSGTRLTVV.

The chain uses TRBV6-5 and TRBJ1-2, with D possibly being TRBD1 (6 bases). Germline CDR1 MNHEY, CDR2 SVGAGI. CDR3 length: 16 amino acids. The V gene lost 2 bases and the J gene lost 5 bases, with 18 bases spanning the gap. CDR3 sequence reads: CASSYEGGGVPYGYTF. CDR3 nucleotides: TGTGCCAGCAGTTACGAGGGGGGGGGAGTACCTTATGGCTACACCTTC.

This chain joins TRBV6-5 and TRBJ1-5; no definite D call. Per germline, CDR1 MNHEY and CDR2 SVGAGI. This CDR3 spans 13 amino acids. V was pared by 7 bases and J by 2 bases, with 9 bases between. CDR3 loop: CASKQRGNQPQHF. The CDR3 coding sequence is TGTGCCAGCAAACAGCGAGGCAATCAGCCCCAGCATTTT.

The chain recombines TRBV7-6 with TRBJ2-5; D gene unclear. Germline V gene lookup returns CDR1 SGHVS and CDR2 FNYEAQ. V gave up 0 bases and J gave up 4 bases, with 6 bases separating them. The CDR3 sequence is 13 residues long. The CDR3 reads CASSLAGSETQYF. DNA for the CDR3: TGTGCCAGCAGCTTAGCTGGGTCAGAGACCCAGTACTTC.